The 28 T cell receptor beta chains listed next were all sequenced from one sample in a study of T cell responses to AZD1222 COVID-19 vaccine. Clones were read by immunoSEQ multiplex PCR, and TCRdb kept only the in-frame ones, dropping some. This table has fewer than 55,000 clones, over 80% appearing once. This specimen consisted of peripheral blood, obtained on day 0 of AZD1222 vaccination. These receptors were obtained from an adult in good health.

The chain has TRBV3-1 (or the pseudogene TRBV3-2) and TRBJ2-1; TRBD2 might be the D (6 bases). Germline V gene lookup returns CDR1 LGHDT and CDR2 YNNKEL (reference sequence). This CDR3 has 13 amino acids. Trimming removed 0 bases from V and 7 bases from J, with 7 bases in between. The CDR3, as DNA: TGTGCCAGCAGCCAAGATGGAGGGAATGAGCAGTTCTTC. This encodes CASSQDGGNEQFF.

This rearrangement joins TRBV24-1 to TRBJ2-2; unclear D gene. V lost 0 bases, J lost 7 bases, and 8 bases lay in between. From germline, CDR1 is KGHDR and CDR2 SFDVKD. This CDR3 comprises 14 residues. The CDR3 coding sequence is TGTGCCACCAGTGATTTGGATCACGACGGGGAGCTGTTTTTT. This encodes CATSDLDHDGELFF.

This rearrangement joins TRBV9 to TRBJ2-1, with a tentative D call TRBD2 (6 bases). The CDR3 runs to 16 residues. Germline values: CDR1 SGDLS, CDR2 YYNGEE. V lost 0 bases and J lost 3, with 13 bases in between. The CDR3 reads CASSVAGRRDYNEQFF. The CDR3 DNA reads as TGTGCCAGCAGCGTAGCGGGGCGGCGGGACTACAATGAGCAGTTCTTC. The full variable domain, in which reference TRBV9 and TRBJ2-1 provide the parts outside the CDR3, is DSGVTQTPKHLITATGQRVTLRCSPRSGDLSVYWYQQSLDQGLQFLIQYYNGEERAKGNILERFSAQQFPDLHSELNLSSLELGDSALYFCASSVAGRRDYNEQFFGPGTRLTVL.

The rearrangement uses TRBV28 and TRBJ2-5; no firm D call. CDR1 is MDHEN, CDR2 SYDVKM, per germline. The germline V and J ends were trimmed by 2 bases and 4 bases, with 8 bases remaining between them. The CDR3 is 13 amino acids. CDR3 sequence: CASSLRDRETQYF. The CDR3 DNA reads as TGTGCCAGCAGTTTACGAGACCGAGAGACCCAGTACTTC.

The chain couples TRBV28 to TRBJ1-2; no firm D call. The CDR3 contains 14 residues. The V end was cut by 5 bases, the J end by 3 bases, with 13 bases between. In germline, CDR1 is MDHEN, CDR2 SYDVKM. The DNA of the CDR3 is TGTGCCAGCAGTCCTGGGAGTCGTGACTATGGCTACACCTTC. Its translation is CASSPGSRDYGYTF.

This clone appeared once. V and J are TRBV3-1 (or the pseudogene TRBV3-2) and TRBJ2-1; D unclear. Between the trimmed V and J ends, which lost 0 bases and 1 base, there was a span of 10 bases. Looked up from germline, CDR1 is LGHDT and CDR2 is YNNKEL (reference sequence). The CDR3 is 16 amino acids. In DNA form, the CDR3 reads TGTGCCAGCAGCCAAGATATGTTGAGTTCCTACAATGAGCAGTTCTTC. This encodes CASSQDMLSSYNEQFF.

DNA for the CDR3: TGTGCCAGCTCACCGGGACTGGGCGACGAGCAGTACTTC. Its protein product is CASSPGLGDEQYF. V and J are TRBV18 and TRBJ2-7; maybe TRBD2 (6 bases). The germline V gene has CDR1 KGHSH and CDR2 LQKENI. The CDR3 covers 13 residues. Deletions cut 3 bases from V and 5 bases from J, with 11 bases between.

J is TRBJ1-6 and V is TRBV11-2; D is uncertain. V lost 1 base and J lost 2, with 0 bases in between. From germline, CDR1 is SGHAT and CDR2 FQNNGV. The CDR3 runs to 13 residues. Here the CDR3 DNA reads TGTGCCAGCAGCTTAGCCTATAATTCACCCCTCCACTTT. This encodes CASSLAYNSPLHF.

This sequence joins TRBV28 and TRBJ1-6, with 11 positions matching TRBD1. The CDR3 totals 20 residues. The trim removed 3 bases at V and 0 bases at J, leaving 10 bases unmatched. CDR1 is MDHEN, CDR2 SYDVKM, per germline. The CDR3, as DNA: TGTGCCAGCAGTTTGATCCCCCCCGGGACAGGGGGCTCCTATAATTCACCCCTCCACTTT. Its protein product is CASSLIPPGTGGSYNSPLHF.

The rearrangement uses TRBV9 and TRBJ2-3, with D possibly TRBD2 on 7 matching bases. The V end was cut by 4 bases, the J end by 5 bases, with 17 bases between. CDR1 and CDR2 (germline): SGDLS, YYNGEE. CDR3 length: 15 residues. As DNA, the CDR3 is TGTGCCAGCAGCCTTAGGGGGGGGCAGGAAGATACGCAGTATTTT. The encoded protein is CASSLRGGQEDTQYF.

This rearrangement joins TRBV6-5 to TRBJ2-3; tentatively, D is TRBD2 (5 bases). The germline V gene has CDR1 MNHEY and CDR2 SVGAGI. The length of the CDR3 is 11 residues. Deletions cut 11 bases from V and 0 bases from J, with 6 bases between. DNA for the CDR3: TGTGCCGCTAGCAGCACAGATACGCAGTATTTT. This codes for CAASSTDTQYF.

J is TRBJ2-7 and V is TRBV28; 8 bases match TRBD2. V lost 5 bases to trimming and J lost 4 bases; unmatched junction nucleotides: 13. Germline loops: CDR1 MDHEN, CDR2 SYDVKM. The CDR3 loop spans 16 amino acids. The CDR3 DNA sequence: TGTGCCAGCAGTCCTCTTACCAGCGGGAGTCGGTACGAGCAGTACTTC. It specifies CASSPLTSGSRYEQYF.

This rearrangement joins TRBV2 to TRBJ1-4, with D possibly matching TRBD1 (5 bases). Germline CDR1 and CDR2: SNHLY and FYNNEI. V was cut by 1 base and J by 8 bases, with 14 bases left in between. The CDR3 length is 15 residues. This chain's CDR3 is CASSEGNQGTEKLFF. The CDR3 DNA sequence: TGTGCCAGCAGTGAAGGAAACCAAGGGACGGAAAAACTGTTTTTT.

This clone has a handful of counts. The genes are TRBV19 and TRBJ1-5, with D unclear. Germline V lookup: CDR1 LNHDA, CDR2 SQIVND (reference sequence). CDR3 length equals 16 residues. The ends were cut back, 3 bases at V and 0 bases at J, with 12 bases in the middle. CDR3 sequence reads: CASSIVWNYSNQPQHF. CDR3 coding DNA: TGTGCCAGTAGTATTGTTTGGAACTATAGCAATCAGCCCCAGCATTTT.

This chain connects TRBV15 to TRBJ2-3; D possibly corresponds to TRBD2 (6 bases). Germline loops: CDR1 LNHNV, CDR2 YYDKDF (reference sequence). The CDR3 has 15 residues. Trimming shortened V by 3 bases and J by 4 bases, and 14 bases separated the two germline ends. The CDR3 DNA is TGTGCCACCAGCAGGGAGGGCGGAAAGGCAGATACGCAGTATTTT. Translated, it gives CATSREGGKADTQYF. The entire variable domain, with the rest obtained from reference TRBV15 and TRBJ2-3, is as follows: DAMVIQNPRYQVTQFGKPVTLSCSQTLNHNVMYWYQQKSSQAPKLLFHYYDKDFNNEADTPDNFQSRRPNTSFCFLDIRSPGLGDTAMYLCATSREGGKADTQYFGPGTRLTVL.

The CDR3 region has the DNA TGTGCCAGCAGTTACTCTAACCTCAGGGTAGAGTATGGCTACACCTTC. Translated, it gives CASSYSNLRVEYGYTF. The chain uses TRBV6-6 and TRBJ1-2; a possible D gene is TRBD1 (5 bases). The CDR3 spans 16 residues. Trimming removed 0 bases at V and 5 bases at J, with 16 bases between. Germline-derived CDR1 and CDR2 are MNHNY and SVGAGI (reference sequence).

The chain is built from TRBV6-5 and TRBJ1-1, with a weak D call TRBD1 (6 bases). CDR3 length: 13 amino acids. V was clipped by 7 bases and J by 4 bases, with 13 bases between them. Germline V gene sequence: CDR1 MNHEY, CDR2 SVGAGI. CDR3 nucleotides: TGTGCCAGCACCCAGGGGTGGGGCACTGAAGCTTTCTTT. Translation: CASTQGWGTEAFF.

The chain recombines TRBV28 with TRBJ1-5; D is undetermined. This CDR3 spans 12 amino acids. V lost 3 bases and J lost 7, with 7 bases in between. Per germline, CDR1 MDHEN and CDR2 SYDVKM. The CDR3 DNA is TGTGCCAGCAGTTTGAGTAGCCAGCCCCAGCATTTT. Protein product: CASSLSSQPQHF.

Here the CDR3 reads CASSSWDPSTDTQYF. CDR3 DNA sequence: TGTGCCAGCAGTTCGTGGGACCCTAGCACAGATACGCAGTATTTT. This chain uses TRBV28 with TRBJ2-3, with D perhaps assigned TRBD1 or TRBD2 (5 bases each). V was trimmed by 4 bases and J by 0 bases, leaving 11 bases between them. The germline V gene has CDR1 MDHEN and CDR2 SYDVKM. The CDR3 consists of 15 residues. Variable domain in full (rest from reference TRBV28 and TRBJ2-3): DVKVTQSSRYLVKRTGEKVFLECVQDMDHENMFWYRQDPGLGLRLIYFSYDVKMKEKGDIPEGYSVSREKKERFSLILESASTNQTSMYLCASSSWDPSTDTQYFGPGTRLTVL.

This clone came up a few times. The V and J genes are TRBV2 and TRBJ1-1; D is unclear. Per the germline V gene, CDR1 is SNHLY and CDR2 is FYNNEI. This CDR3 has 13 amino acids. V lost 5 bases and J lost 3, with 10 bases in between. This CDR3 reads CASSQRRDTEAFF. The DNA of the CDR3 is TGTGCCAGCAGTCAAAGGCGGGACACTGAAGCTTTCTTT.

This sequence joins TRBV7-2 and TRBJ2-5; D is uncertain. Deletions cut 3 bases from V and 4 bases from J, with 12 bases between. Germline lookup yields CDR1 SGHTA and CDR2 FQGNSA. The CDR3 loop spans 14 amino acids. For the CDR3, the DNA is TGTGCCAGCAGCTTGAGACCAGGCCCAGAGACCCAGTACTTC. It encodes CASSLRPGPETQYF.

This chain connects TRBV13 to TRBJ1-4, with D possibly TRBD1 on 6 matching bases. The CDR3 is 14 amino acids. Germline V gives CDR1 PRHDT, CDR2 FYEKMQ (reference sequence). V gave up 3 bases and J gave up 7 bases, with 12 bases separating them. The DNA of the CDR3 is TGTGCCAGCAGCTTGGCGGGGACAAGTGAAAAACTGTTTTTT. Translated: CASSLAGTSEKLFF. Filled out from reference TRBV13 and TRBJ1-4, the complete variable domain reads AAGVIQSPRHLIKEKRETATLKCYPIPRHDTVYWYQQGPGQDPQFLISFYEKMQSDKGSIPDRFSAQQFSDYHSELNMSSLELGDSALYFCASSLAGTSEKLFFGSGTQLSVL.

This chain connects TRBV28 to TRBJ1-2, with D uncertain. CDR1 MDHEN and CDR2 SYDVKM come from the germline V gene. V lost 1 base, J lost 5 bases, and 11 bases lay in between. The CDR3 length is 14 residues. CDR3 residues: CASSLSSHKYGYTF. CDR3 bases: TGTGCCAGCAGTTTATCCAGCCACAAATATGGCTACACCTTC.

The chain couples TRBV7-2 to TRBJ2-1, with a weak D call TRBD2 (5 bases). V shed 5 bases and J shed 2 bases, with 19 bases lying between them. Germline loops: CDR1 SGHTA, CDR2 FQGNSA. There are 17 residues in the CDR3. The CDR3 sequence: CASSPSGPSGTYNEQFF. The CDR3 nucleotides are TGTGCCAGCAGCCCCTCTGGACCTTCGGGGACCTACAATGAGCAGTTCTTC.

Relative to its sample, this clone is medium-sized. The chain carries TRBV28 and TRBJ1-1; 8 positions match TRBD1. There are 17 residues in the CDR3. Germline trimming cut 4 bases from V and 2 bases from J; bases unmatched to any gene: 12. CDR1 and CDR2 (germline): MDHEN, SYDVKM. The CDR3 sequence is CASSSSIVDRVNTEAFF. The CDR3 nucleotides are TGTGCCAGCAGTTCCTCGATTGTGGACAGGGTTAACACTGAAGCTTTCTTT.

The V call is TRBV12-3 or TRBV12-4, the J call TRBJ2-1, with D possibly matching TRBD1 (5 bases). This CDR3 is built from 12 residues. Trimming stripped 8 bases from V and 7 bases from J, with 12 bases between. The CDR3 DNA sequence: TGTGCCAGCTCCACAAACAGGAATGAGCAGTTCTTC. It translates to CASSTNRNEQFF.

The chain joins TRBV7-2 to TRBJ2-7; 11 bases agree with TRBD1. This CDR3 is 16 amino acids long. V shed 2 bases, J shed 2 bases, and the junction held 5 bases outside the gene matches. The germline V gene has CDR1 SGHTA and CDR2 FQGNSA. The CDR3 coding sequence is TGTGCCAGCAGCTTAACTGGGGGACAGGGGGCCTACGAGCAGTACTTC. Translating gives CASSLTGGQGAYEQYF.

The rearrangement joins TRBV29-1 to TRBJ2-7; no reliable D call. V shed 1 base and J shed 3 bases, with 7 bases lying between them. From germline, CDR1 is SQVTM and CDR2 ANQGSEA. This CDR3 spans 12 amino acids. Written as DNA, the CDR3 is TGCAGCGTTGAAGGCAGTTTCTACGAGCAGTACTTC. Translating gives CSVEGSFYEQYF.